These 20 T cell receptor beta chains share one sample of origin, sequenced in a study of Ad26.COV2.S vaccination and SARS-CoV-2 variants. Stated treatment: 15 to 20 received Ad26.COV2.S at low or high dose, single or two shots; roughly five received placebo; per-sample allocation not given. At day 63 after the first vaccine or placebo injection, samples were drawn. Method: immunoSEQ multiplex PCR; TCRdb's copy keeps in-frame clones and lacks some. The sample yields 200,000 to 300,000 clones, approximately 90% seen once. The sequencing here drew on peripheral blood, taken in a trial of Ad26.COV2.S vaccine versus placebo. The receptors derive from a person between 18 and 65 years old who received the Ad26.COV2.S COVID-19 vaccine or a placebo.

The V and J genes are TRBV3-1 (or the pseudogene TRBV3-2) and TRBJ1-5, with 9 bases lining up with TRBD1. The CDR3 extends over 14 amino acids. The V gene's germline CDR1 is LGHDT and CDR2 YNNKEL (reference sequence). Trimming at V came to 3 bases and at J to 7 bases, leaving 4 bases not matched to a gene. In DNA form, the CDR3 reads TGTGCCAGCAGCCATGGACAGGGGAAACAGCCCCAGCATTTT. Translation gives CASSHGQGKQPQHF.

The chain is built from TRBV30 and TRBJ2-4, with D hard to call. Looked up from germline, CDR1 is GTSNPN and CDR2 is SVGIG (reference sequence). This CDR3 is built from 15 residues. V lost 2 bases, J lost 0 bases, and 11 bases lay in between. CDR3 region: CAWSMGYLAKNIQYF. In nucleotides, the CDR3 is TGTGCCTGGAGTATGGGGTACTTAGCCAAAAACATTCAGTACTTC.

CDR3 region: CAWDRSYSNQPQHF. CDR3 in DNA: TGTGCCTGGGACCGATCTTATAGCAATCAGCCCCAGCATTTT. The chain carries TRBV30 and TRBJ1-5; D not resolved. The germline V gene encodes CDR1 GTSNPN and CDR2 SVGIG (reference sequence). The CDR3 spans 14 residues. V lost 5 bases, J lost 0 bases, and 11 bases lay in between.

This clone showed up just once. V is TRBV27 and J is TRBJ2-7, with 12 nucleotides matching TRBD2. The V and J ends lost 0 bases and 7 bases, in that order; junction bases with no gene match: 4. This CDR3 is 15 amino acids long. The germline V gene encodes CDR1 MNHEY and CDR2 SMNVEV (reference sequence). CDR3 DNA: TGTGCCAGCAGTTTATCGGGACTAGCGGGTGATGAGCAGTACTTC. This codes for CASSLSGLAGDEQYF.

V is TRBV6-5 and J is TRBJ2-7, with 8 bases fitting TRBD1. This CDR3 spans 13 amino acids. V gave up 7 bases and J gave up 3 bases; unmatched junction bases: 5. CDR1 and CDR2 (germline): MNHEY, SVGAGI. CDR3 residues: CASTPGQGYEQYF. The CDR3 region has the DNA TGTGCCAGCACTCCCGGACAGGGCTACGAGCAGTACTTC.

The CDR3 protein is CASSSDTGVGETQYF. The CDR3 region has the DNA TGTGCCAGCAGTTCCGACACAGGGGTAGGTGAGACCCAGTACTTC. The chain couples TRBV28 to TRBJ2-5; 7 bases are shared with TRBD1. V lost 4 bases, J lost 5 bases, and 10 bases stayed unmatched. Germline CDR1 reads MDHEN; CDR2 reads SYDVKM. This CDR3 comprises 15 residues.

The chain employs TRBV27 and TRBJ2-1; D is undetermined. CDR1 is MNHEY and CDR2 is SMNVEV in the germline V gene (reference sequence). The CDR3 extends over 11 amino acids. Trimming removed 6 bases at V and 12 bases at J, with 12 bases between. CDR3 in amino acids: CASRSLAVQFF. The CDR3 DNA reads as TGTGCCAGCAGGTCCCTGGCGGTGCAGTTCTTC.

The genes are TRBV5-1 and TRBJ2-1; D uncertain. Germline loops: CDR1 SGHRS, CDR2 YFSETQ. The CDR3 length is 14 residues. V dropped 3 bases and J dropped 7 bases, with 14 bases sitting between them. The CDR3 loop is CASSWGQPDNEQFF. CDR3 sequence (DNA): TGCGCCAGCAGCTGGGGTCAACCGGATAATGAGCAGTTCTTC.

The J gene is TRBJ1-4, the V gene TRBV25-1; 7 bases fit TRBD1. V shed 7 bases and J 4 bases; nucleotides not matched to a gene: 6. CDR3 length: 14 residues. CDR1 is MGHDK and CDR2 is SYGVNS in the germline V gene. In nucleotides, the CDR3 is TGTGCCAGCAATCCGGGACAGAATAATGAAAAACTGTTTTTT. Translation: CASNPGQNNEKLFF.

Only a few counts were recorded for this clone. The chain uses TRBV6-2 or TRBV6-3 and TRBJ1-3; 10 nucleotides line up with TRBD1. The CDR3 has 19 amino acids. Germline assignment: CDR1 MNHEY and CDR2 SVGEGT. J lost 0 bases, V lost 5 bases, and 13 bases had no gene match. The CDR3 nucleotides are TGTGCCAGCAGTAACCCTACCCGGGACAGGGGAATCTCTGGAAACACCATATATTTT. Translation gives CASSNPTRDRGISGNTIYF.

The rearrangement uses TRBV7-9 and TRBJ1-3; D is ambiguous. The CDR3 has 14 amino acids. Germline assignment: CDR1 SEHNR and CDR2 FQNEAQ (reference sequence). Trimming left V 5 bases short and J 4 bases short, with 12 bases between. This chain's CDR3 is CASSLVQGGNTIYF. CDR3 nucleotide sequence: TGTGCCAGCAGCCTCGTCCAAGGCGGAAACACCATATATTTT.

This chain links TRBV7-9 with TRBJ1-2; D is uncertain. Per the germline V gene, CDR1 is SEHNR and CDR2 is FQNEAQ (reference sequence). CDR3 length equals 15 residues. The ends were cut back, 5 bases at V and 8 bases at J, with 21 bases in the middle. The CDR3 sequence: CASSPLGAGWEGYTF. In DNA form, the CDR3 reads TGTGCCAGCAGCCCCCTAGGAGCGGGCTGGGAAGGCTACACCTTC.

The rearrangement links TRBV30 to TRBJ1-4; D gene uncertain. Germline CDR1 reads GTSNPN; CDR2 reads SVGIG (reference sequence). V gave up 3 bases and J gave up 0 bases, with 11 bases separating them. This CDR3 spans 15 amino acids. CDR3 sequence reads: CAWSPELATNEKLFF. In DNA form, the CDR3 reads TGTGCCTGGAGCCCGGAACTTGCAACTAATGAAAAACTGTTTTTT. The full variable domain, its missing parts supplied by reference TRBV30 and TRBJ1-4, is SQTIHQWPATLVQPVGSPLSLECTVEGTSNPNLYWYRQAAGRGLQLLFYSVGIGQISSEVPQNLSASRPQDRQFILSSKKLLLSDSGFYLCAWSPELATNEKLFFGSGTQLSVL.

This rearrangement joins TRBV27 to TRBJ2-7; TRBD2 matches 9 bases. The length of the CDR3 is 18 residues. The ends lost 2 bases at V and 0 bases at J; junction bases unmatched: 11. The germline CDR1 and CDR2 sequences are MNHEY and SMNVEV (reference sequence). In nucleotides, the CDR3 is TGTGCCAGCAGTTTACCCCCCGGACTAGCGAAGAGCTCCTACGAGCAGTACTTC. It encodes CASSLPPGLAKSSYEQYF.

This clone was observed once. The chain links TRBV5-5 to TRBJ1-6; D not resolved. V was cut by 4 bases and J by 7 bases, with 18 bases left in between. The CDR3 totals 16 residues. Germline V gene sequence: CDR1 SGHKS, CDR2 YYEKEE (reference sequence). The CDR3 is CASSLLAQEGNSPLHF. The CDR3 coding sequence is TGTGCCAGCAGCCTCCTGGCCCAGGAGGGAAATTCACCCCTCCACTTT.

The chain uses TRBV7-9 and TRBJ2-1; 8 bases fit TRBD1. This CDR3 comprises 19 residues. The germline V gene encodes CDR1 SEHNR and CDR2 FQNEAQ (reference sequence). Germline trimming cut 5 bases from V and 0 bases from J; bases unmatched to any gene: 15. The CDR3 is CASSTTGEAAGPSYNEQFF. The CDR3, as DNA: TGTGCCAGCAGCACGACAGGGGAAGCTGCGGGTCCCTCCTACAATGAGCAGTTCTTC.

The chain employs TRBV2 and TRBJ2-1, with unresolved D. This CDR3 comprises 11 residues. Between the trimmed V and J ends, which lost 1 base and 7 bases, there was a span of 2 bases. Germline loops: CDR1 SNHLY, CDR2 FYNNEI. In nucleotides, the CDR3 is TGTGCCAGCAGTGAAGAGAATGAGCAGTTCTTC. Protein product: CASSEENEQFF.

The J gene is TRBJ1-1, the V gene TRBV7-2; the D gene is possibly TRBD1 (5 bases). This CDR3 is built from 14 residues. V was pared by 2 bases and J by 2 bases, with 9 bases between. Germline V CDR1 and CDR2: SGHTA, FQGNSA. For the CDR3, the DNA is TGTGCCAGCAGCTTATCAGGGTATAACACTGAAGCTTTCTTT. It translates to CASSLSGYNTEAFF.

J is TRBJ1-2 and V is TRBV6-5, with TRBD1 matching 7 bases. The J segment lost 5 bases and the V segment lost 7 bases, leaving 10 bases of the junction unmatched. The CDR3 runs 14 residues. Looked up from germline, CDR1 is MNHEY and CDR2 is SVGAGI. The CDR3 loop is CASTAGGGPYGYTF. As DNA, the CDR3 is TGTGCCAGCACCGCAGGGGGAGGCCCTTATGGCTACACCTTC.

The CDR3 nucleotides read TGTGCCAGCAGCAAAAGCTACAGGCCCACAGATACGCAGTATTTT. Residues: CASSKSYRPTDTQYF. The chain recombines TRBV21-1 with TRBJ2-3; whether TRBD1, the table's D call, matches the DNA was not checked. TRBV21-1 is described as a pseudogene. The CDR3 totals 15 residues.